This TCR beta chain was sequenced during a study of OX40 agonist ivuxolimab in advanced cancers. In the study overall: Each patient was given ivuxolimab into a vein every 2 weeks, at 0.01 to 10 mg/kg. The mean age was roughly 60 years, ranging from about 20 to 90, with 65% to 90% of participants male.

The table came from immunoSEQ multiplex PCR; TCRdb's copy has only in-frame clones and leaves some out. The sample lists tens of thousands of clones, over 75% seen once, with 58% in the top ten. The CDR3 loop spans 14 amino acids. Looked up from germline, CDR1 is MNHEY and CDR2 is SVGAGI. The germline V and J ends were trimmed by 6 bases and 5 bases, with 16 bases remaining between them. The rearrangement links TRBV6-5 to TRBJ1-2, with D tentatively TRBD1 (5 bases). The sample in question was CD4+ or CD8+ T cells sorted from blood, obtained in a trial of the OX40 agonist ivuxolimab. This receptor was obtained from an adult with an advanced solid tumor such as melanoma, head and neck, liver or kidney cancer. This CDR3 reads CASRTPGPDYGYTF. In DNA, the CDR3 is TGTGCCAGCAGGACTCCGGGACCCGATTATGGCTACACCTTC.